A selection of T cell receptor beta chains follows, all from one sample in a study of blood T cell repertoires in COVID-19. The repertoire was sequenced with immunoSEQ multiplex PCR; TCRdb's copy has only in-frame clones and lacks some. The sample shows 120,000 or so clones, roughly nine tenths of them seen only once. The sequencing sample was made of peripheral blood. Receptors were obtained from a man between 65 and 80 years old with active or convalescent COVID-19. Each CDR3 is given with its conserved first and last residue. D genes are given only for firm matches. Clone size is shown for a subset of rows, as once, few, many or a class of expanded clone.

v_gene: TRBV29-1
d_gene: .
j_gene: TRBJ2-5
abundance: .
CDR3nt: TGCAGCGTTGTCCCCTGGACAGTCCAAGAGACCCAGTACTTC
CDR3aa: CSVVPWTVQETQYF

v_gene: TRBV5-1
d_gene: TRBD1
j_gene: TRBJ1-2
abundance: .
CDR3nt: TGCGCCAGCAGCGATCGACAGGGTTCGGATGGCTACACCTTC
CDR3aa: CASSDRQGSDGYTF

v_gene: TRBV19
d_gene: TRBD1
j_gene: TRBJ2-5
abundance: .
CDR3nt: TGTGCCAGTAGTATAACCGGGACAGGGCTAGAGAAGACCCAGTACTTC
CDR3aa: CASSITGTGLEKTQYF

v_gene: TRBV5-1
d_gene: .
j_gene: TRBJ1-1
abundance: .
CDR3nt: TGCGCCAGCAGCTTGCCGGGGACTGAAGCTTTCTTT
CDR3aa: CASSLPGTEAFF

v_gene: TRBV6-5
d_gene: .
j_gene: TRBJ1-3
abundance: .
CDR3nt: TGTGCCAGCAGTAGGGGGGGCGCCTCCGGAAACACCATATATTTT
CDR3aa: CASSRGGASGNTIYF

v_gene: TRBV30
d_gene: .
j_gene: TRBJ1-2
abundance: .
CDR3nt: TGTGCCTGGAGTGTACCGGGGTTTAACTATGGCTACACCTTC
CDR3aa: CAWSVPGFNYGYTF

v_gene: TRBV7-2
d_gene: .
j_gene: TRBJ2-7
abundance: once
CDR3nt: TGTGCCAGCAGCTCCAGGGGGGATAACTCTTACGAGCAGTACTTC
CDR3aa: CASSSRGDNSYEQYF

v_gene: TRBV5-6
d_gene: TRBD2
j_gene: TRBJ2-3
abundance: .
CDR3nt: TGTGCCAGCAGGACTAGCGGGAGGGTCACAGATACGCAGTATTTT
CDR3aa: CASRTSGRVTDTQYF

v_gene: TRBV6-1
d_gene: .
j_gene: TRBJ2-2
abundance: .
CDR3nt: TGTGCCAGCAGTGAACGGAGGAGGGAGAACACCGGGGAGCTGTTTTTT
CDR3aa: CASSERRRENTGELFF

v_gene: TRBV6-1
d_gene: .
j_gene: TRBJ1-1
abundance: .
CDR3nt: TGTGCCAGCAGTGACACTAACACTGAAGCTTTCTTT
CDR3aa: CASSDTNTEAFF

v_gene: TRBV7-9
d_gene: .
j_gene: TRBJ1-4
abundance: .
CDR3nt: TGTGCCAGCACAAACCGGGAAAATGAACTGTTTTTT
CDR3aa: CASTNRENELFF

v_gene: TRBV5-1
d_gene: TRBD2
j_gene: TRBJ2-1
abundance: .
CDR3nt: TGCGCCAGCACCCCTCAGCGGGAGGGGTCCTACAATGAGCAGTTCTTC
CDR3aa: CASTPQREGSYNEQFF

v_gene: TRBV10-3
d_gene: .
j_gene: TRBJ2-7
abundance: .
CDR3nt: TGTGCCATCAGTGAGCAGGGTTACGAGCAGTACTTC
CDR3aa: CAISEQGYEQYF

v_gene: TRBV28
d_gene: TRBD1
j_gene: TRBJ1-3
abundance: .
CDR3nt: TGTGCCAGCAGTCCGCCCGGGACAGGGGGAAGCTCTGGAAACACCATATATTTT
CDR3aa: CASSPPGTGGSSGNTIYF

v_gene: TRBV3-1/TRBV3-2
d_gene: .
j_gene: TRBJ1-1
abundance: .
CDR3nt: TGTGCCAGCAGTCACCGACAGGTAGAGAGAACTGAAGCTTTCTTT
CDR3aa: CASSHRQVERTEAFF

v_gene: TRBV14
d_gene: .
j_gene: TRBJ1-4
abundance: .
CDR3nt: TGTGCCAGCAGCCGCGGACAGTTAAACGAAAAACTGTTTTTT
CDR3aa: CASSRGQLNEKLFF

v_gene: TRBV29-1
d_gene: TRBD2
j_gene: TRBJ2-3
abundance: .
CDR3nt: TGCAGCGTGGAAACCGGGACTAGCGGGAGTCCAGATACGCAGTATTTT
CDR3aa: CSVETGTSGSPDTQYF

v_gene: TRBV5-5
d_gene: .
j_gene: TRBJ2-7
abundance: .
CDR3nt: TGTGCCAGCAGCTTAAGAATAGACTCCTACGAGCAGTACTTC
CDR3aa: CASSLRIDSYEQYF

v_gene: TRBV3-1/TRBV3-2
d_gene: .
j_gene: TRBJ1-4
abundance: .
CDR3nt: TGTGCCAGCAGCCTCAGGACAGTTGCAACTAATGAAAAACTGTTTTTT
CDR3aa: CASSLRTVATNEKLFF

v_gene: TRBV7-9
d_gene: .
j_gene: TRBJ2-7
abundance: .
CDR3nt: TGTGCCAGCAGCCTCTTCCCCGAGGGGGTTACCTACGAGCAGTACTTC
CDR3aa: CASSLFPEGVTYEQYF

v_gene: TRBV6-5
d_gene: .
j_gene: TRBJ1-1
abundance: .
CDR3nt: TGTGCCAGCAGTTACCGGGGGGATAAAGCTTTCTTT
CDR3aa: CASSYRGDKAFF

v_gene: TRBV7-9
d_gene: .
j_gene: TRBJ1-4
abundance: .
CDR3nt: TGTGCCACCCCGAGGCAGGGGCAACCCTCGGCTAATGAAAAACTGTTTTTT
CDR3aa: CATPRQGQPSANEKLFF

v_gene: TRBV4-1
d_gene: TRBD2
j_gene: TRBJ2-7
abundance: once
CDR3nt: TGCGCCAGCAGCCTGGATGGGACTAGCGGGAGGGTTGGTTCGTCCTACGAGCAGTACTTC
CDR3aa: CASSLDGTSGRVGSSYEQYF

v_gene: TRBV7-8
d_gene: TRBD2
j_gene: TRBJ2-1
abundance: .
CDR3nt: TGTGCCAGCAGCTCTCAGGGACGAGCGGGGGACAATGAGCAGTTCTTC
CDR3aa: CASSSQGRAGDNEQFF

v_gene: TRBV4-1
d_gene: .
j_gene: TRBJ1-5
abundance: .
CDR3nt: TGCGCCAGCAGCCAAGATAATGGCATTTATCAGCCCCAGCATTTT
CDR3aa: CASSQDNGIYQPQHF

v_gene: TRBV3-1/TRBV3-2
d_gene: TRBD2
j_gene: TRBJ2-3
abundance: .
CDR3nt: TGTGCCAGCAGCCATATCGGCGGTGGGGGGGCGCAGTATTTT
CDR3aa: CASSHIGGGGAQYF

v_gene: TRBV4-2
d_gene: .
j_gene: TRBJ2-1
abundance: .
CDR3nt: TGTGCCAGCAGCTCGGACTACTACTATAGCTCCTACAATGAGCAGTTCTTC
CDR3aa: CASSSDYYYSSYNEQFF

v_gene: TRBV4-1
d_gene: TRBD1
j_gene: TRBJ2-7
abundance: .
CDR3nt: TGCGCCAGCAGCCGGGGGACAGGGGGGTCCTACGAGCAGTACTTC
CDR3aa: CASSRGTGGSYEQYF

v_gene: TRBV7-8
d_gene: .
j_gene: TRBJ2-3
abundance: .
CDR3nt: TGTGCCAGCACACTTACAGCGGGTAGCACAGATACGCAGTATTTT
CDR3aa: CASTLTAGSTDTQYF

v_gene: TRBV7-6
d_gene: TRBD2
j_gene: TRBJ2-3
abundance: .
CDR3nt: TGTGCCAGCAGCCCCGGGAGGCCGTTCACAGATACGCAGTATTTT
CDR3aa: CASSPGRPFTDTQYF

v_gene: TRBV27
d_gene: .
j_gene: TRBJ2-3
abundance: .
CDR3nt: TGTGCCAGCAAAAGCTTCGCCGATTCAAGAGATACGCAGTATTTT
CDR3aa: CASKSFADSRDTQYF

v_gene: TRBV7-2
d_gene: .
j_gene: TRBJ2-1
abundance: once
CDR3nt: TGTGCCAGCAGCTTCGCTAGATACAATGAGCAGTTCTTC
CDR3aa: CASSFARYNEQFF

v_gene: TRBV28
d_gene: .
j_gene: TRBJ1-5
abundance: .
CDR3nt: TGTGCCAGCAGACTACAGGGACCCAATCAGCCCCAGCATTTT
CDR3aa: CASRLQGPNQPQHF

v_gene: TRBV3-1/TRBV3-2
d_gene: .
j_gene: TRBJ1-6
abundance: .
CDR3nt: TGTGCCAGCAGCCCGGACACAGGGACAAATAATTCACCCCTCCACTTT
CDR3aa: CASSPDTGTNNSPLHF

v_gene: TRBV12-3/TRBV12-4
d_gene: TRBD1
j_gene: TRBJ2-7
abundance: .
CDR3nt: TGTGCCAGCAGTCCGGGACAGTTTTACGAGCAGTACTTC
CDR3aa: CASSPGQFYEQYF

v_gene: TRBV7-2
d_gene: TRBD2
j_gene: TRBJ2-7
abundance: .
CDR3nt: TGTGCCAGCACCTCCGGGACTAGCGGGTACGAGCAGTACTTC
CDR3aa: CASTSGTSGYEQYF

v_gene: TRBV27
d_gene: .
j_gene: TRBJ1-5
abundance: .
CDR3nt: TGTGCCAGCAGTTTATCGGGGAGTTATAGCAATCAGCCCCAGCATTTT
CDR3aa: CASSLSGSYSNQPQHF

v_gene: TRBV11-3
d_gene: TRBD2
j_gene: TRBJ2-5
abundance: .
CDR3nt: TGTGCCAGCAGCTTAGGGGTCTTAGCGGGAGAAGAGACCCAGTACTTC
CDR3aa: CASSLGVLAGEETQYF

v_gene: TRBV21-1
d_gene: .
j_gene: TRBJ2-1
abundance: .
CDR3nt: TGTGCCAGCAGCAAATGCGGGGGGGGCGGCTACAATGAGCAGTTCTTC
CDR3aa: CASSKCGGGGYNEQFF

v_gene: TRBV28
d_gene: .
j_gene: TRBJ1-1
abundance: .
CDR3nt: TGTGCCAGCAGTCCGTCCGACAGAGTAACTGAAGCTTTCTTT
CDR3aa: CASSPSDRVTEAFF

v_gene: TRBV5-1
d_gene: .
j_gene: TRBJ1-1
abundance: .
CDR3nt: TGCGCCAGCAGCTCCGGGACATCGAACACTGAAGCTTTCTTT
CDR3aa: CASSSGTSNTEAFF

v_gene: TRBV6-2/TRBV6-3
d_gene: TRBD1
j_gene: TRBJ1-5
abundance: .
CDR3nt: TGTGCCAGCAGCGGCAGGGGGGTTGAACAGCCCCAGCATTTT
CDR3aa: CASSGRGVEQPQHF

v_gene: TRBV28
d_gene: TRBD2
j_gene: TRBJ2-1
abundance: .
CDR3nt: TGTGCCAGCAGTTTATTAGCGGGAGAGCAGTTCTTC
CDR3aa: CASSLLAGEQFF

v_gene: TRBV27
d_gene: .
j_gene: TRBJ1-3
abundance: .
CDR3nt: TGTGCCAGCAGTTTAACTGGTGGTTCTGGAAACACCATATATTTT
CDR3aa: CASSLTGGSGNTIYF

v_gene: TRBV30
d_gene: .
j_gene: TRBJ2-5
abundance: .
CDR3nt: TGTGCCTGGAGTAAGGACAGAGAGACCCAGTACTTC
CDR3aa: CAWSKDRETQYF

v_gene: TRBV24-1
d_gene: .
j_gene: TRBJ2-1
abundance: .
CDR3nt: TGTGCCACCAGTGAAAGAAAAGGACTCCTCTACAATGAGCAGTTCTTC
CDR3aa: CATSERKGLLYNEQFF

v_gene: TRBV6-1
d_gene: .
j_gene: TRBJ2-5
abundance: .
CDR3nt: TGTGCCAGCAGTGAAAACCCGTTTGGAGCTGGGGAGACCCAGTACTTC
CDR3aa: CASSENPFGAGETQYF

v_gene: TRBV25-1
d_gene: .
j_gene: TRBJ2-5
abundance: .
CDR3nt: TGTGCCAGCAGTGAATATACTAATAAAGAGACCCAGTACTTC
CDR3aa: CASSEYTNKETQYF

v_gene: TRBV7-8
d_gene: TRBD2
j_gene: TRBJ2-2
abundance: .
CDR3nt: TGTGCCAGCACCTTGGGGGGGTTGGACGGGGAGCTGTTTTTT
CDR3aa: CASTLGGLDGELFF

v_gene: TRBV19
d_gene: TRBD1
j_gene: TRBJ1-1
abundance: .
CDR3nt: TGTGCCAGTAGTTCACCGACAGGGGGCTACACTGAAGCTTTCTTT
CDR3aa: CASSSPTGGYTEAFF

v_gene: TRBV9
d_gene: TRBD2
j_gene: TRBJ2-1
abundance: once
CDR3nt: TGTGCCAGCAGCGTACTAGCGGGGAGCTCCTACAATGAGCAGTTCTTC
CDR3aa: CASSVLAGSSYNEQFF

v_gene: TRBV5-4
d_gene: .
j_gene: TRBJ2-7
abundance: .
CDR3nt: TGTGCCAGCAGCTTGAATAGCGAGCAGTACTTC
CDR3aa: CASSLNSEQYF

v_gene: TRBV18
d_gene: .
j_gene: TRBJ2-7
abundance: .
CDR3nt: TGTGCCAGCTCATTAGAGGGGGTCATCAACGAGCAGTACTTC
CDR3aa: CASSLEGVINEQYF

v_gene: TRBV11-2
d_gene: .
j_gene: TRBJ1-2
abundance: .
CDR3nt: TGTGCCAGCAGCTTAGACGTGGGGGCGAACTATGGCTACACCTTC
CDR3aa: CASSLDVGANYGYTF